What follows describes a single T cell receptor beta chain. The data stem from a study of regulatory T cells in long-lasting Graves disease. V lost 0 bases and J lost 6, with 6 bases in between. The germline CDR1 and CDR2 sequences are LGHNA and YNFKEQ. CDR3 size: 13 residues. Specified time point: newly diagnosed GD, antithyroid drugs for less than 3 months. TCR sequences were obtained from RNA taken from PBMCs. Arm-PCR of CDR3 regions and iRepertoire HTBI primers were used to build TCR beta libraries. TCRdb re-called the multiplex PCR reads through MiXCR, storing one row per CDR3 protein. The sample yields around 320,000 distinct CDR3 sequences, 16% seen once. These sequences were also reported in another study, on T cells in Graves' hyperthyroidism and ophthalmopathy. This second study notes: Among thyroid clonotypes expanded above 0.001, most also appeared in blood.

The sample consisted of peripheral blood mononuclear cells (PBMCs), taken at new diagnosis, from a patient treated with antithyroid drugs. This TCR was recovered from a man aged 35 to 55 with Graves disease. The chain employs TRBV4-2 and TRBJ1-5; no clear D. The CDR3 DNA sequence: TGTGCCAGCAGCCAAGATGGGATTCAGCCCCAGCATTTT. Translated, it gives CASSQDGIQPQHF.